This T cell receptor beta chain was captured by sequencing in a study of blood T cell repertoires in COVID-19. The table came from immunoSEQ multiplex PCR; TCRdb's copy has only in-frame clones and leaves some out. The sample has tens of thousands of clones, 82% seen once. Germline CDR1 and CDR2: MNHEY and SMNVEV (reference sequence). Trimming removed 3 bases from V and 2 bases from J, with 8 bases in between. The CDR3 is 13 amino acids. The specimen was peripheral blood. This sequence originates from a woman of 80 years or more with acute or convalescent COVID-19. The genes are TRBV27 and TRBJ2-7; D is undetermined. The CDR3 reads CASSFSQTYEQYF. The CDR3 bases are TGTGCCAGCAGTTTCTCACAGACCTACGAGCAGTACTTC.